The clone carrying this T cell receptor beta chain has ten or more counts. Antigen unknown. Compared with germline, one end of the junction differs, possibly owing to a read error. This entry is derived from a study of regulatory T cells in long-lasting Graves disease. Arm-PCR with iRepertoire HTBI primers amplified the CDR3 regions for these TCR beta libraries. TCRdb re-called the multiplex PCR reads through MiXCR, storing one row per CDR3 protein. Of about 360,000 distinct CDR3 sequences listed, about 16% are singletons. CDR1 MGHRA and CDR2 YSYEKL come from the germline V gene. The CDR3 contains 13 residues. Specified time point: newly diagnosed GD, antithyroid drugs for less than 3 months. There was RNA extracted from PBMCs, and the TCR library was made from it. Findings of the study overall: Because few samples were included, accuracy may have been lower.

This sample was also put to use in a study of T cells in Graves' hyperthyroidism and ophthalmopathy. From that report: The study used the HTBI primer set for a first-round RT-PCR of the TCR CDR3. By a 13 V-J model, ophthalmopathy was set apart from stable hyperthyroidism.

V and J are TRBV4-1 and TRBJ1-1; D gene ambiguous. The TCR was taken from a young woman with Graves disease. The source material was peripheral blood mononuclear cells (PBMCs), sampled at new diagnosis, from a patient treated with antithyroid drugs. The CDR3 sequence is CASSLDSDTEAFF. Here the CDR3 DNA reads TGTGCCAGCAGCCTAGATTCCGACACTGAAGCTTTCTTT.